One and the same sample provided the 4 T cell receptor beta chains below, sequenced in a study of regulatory T cells in long-lasting Graves disease (dated by TCRdb to the early 2020s). Taken with the paper, the label for time point translates to: newly diagnosed GD, antithyroid drugs for less than 3 months. RNA was extracted from PBMCs in TRIzol for both TCR sequencing and RNA sequencing. Library preparation was by multiplex PCR. Sequencing relied on an Illumina HiSeq 4000. To build TCR beta libraries, CDR3 regions were amplified by Arm-PCR using iRepertoire HTBI primers. Using fastp at Q25 and MiXCR, TCRdb reprocessed the public reads and kept productive beta chains. Entries are consolidated by CDR3 protein sequence, retaining the most common genes and DNA. This sample gives roughly 420,000 distinct CDR3 sequences in total; around 16% of them show up just once. The ten most abundant clones make up about 24% of the sample.

Sample: peripheral blood mononuclear cells (PBMCs), taken at new diagnosis, from a patient treated with antithyroid drugs. The receptors come from a female donor with Graves disease.

The V gene is TRBV27, the J gene TRBJ2-2; D is perhaps TRBD1 or TRBD2 (5 bases each). The CDR3 is made up of 14 amino acids. The ends were cut back, 5 bases at V and 4 bases at J, with 11 bases in the middle. Germline assignment: CDR1 MNHEY and CDR2 SMNVEV (reference sequence). CDR3 sequence (DNA): TGTGCCAGCAGTCCACCAGGGACCACCGGGGAGCTGTTTTTT. Residues: CASSPPGTTGELFF.

This clonotype was seen repeatedly, ten times or more. This chain uses TRBV7-2 with TRBJ2-5; 10 bases line up with TRBD2. The CDR3 has 15 amino acids. The trim removed 6 bases at V and 1 base at J, leaving 5 bases unmatched. The germline V gene has CDR1 SGHTA and CDR2 FQGNSA. The CDR3 nucleotides read TGTGCCAGCAGTTGGACTAGCGGACCCCAAGAGACCCAGTACTTC. Encoded protein: CASSWTSGPQETQYF.

This clonotype occurred many times. The V call is TRBV19, the J call TRBJ1-2; D is ambiguous. This CDR3 has 13 residues. V lost 5 bases, J lost 3 bases, and 10 bases lay in between. Looked up from germline, CDR1 is LNHDA and CDR2 is SQIVND (reference sequence). This CDR3 is CASSANPYYGYTF. Written as DNA, the CDR3 is TGTGCCAGTAGTGCCAACCCCTACTATGGCTACACCTTC.

As to this clonotype: A much larger clone differs from this one at a single base, so this may be a read error. The chain recombines TRBV20-1 with TRBJ2-1; TRBD2 is a possible D gene (6 bases). The tail of the sequence fits TRBJ2-5 better, so the J call may be wrong. Germline V CDR1 and CDR2: DFQATT, SNEGSKA (reference sequence). The CDR3 runs to 12 residues. The CDR3 sequence is CSALPGEGTQYF. For the CDR3, the DNA is TGCAGTGCATTACCGGGAGAGGGGACCCAGTACTTC.